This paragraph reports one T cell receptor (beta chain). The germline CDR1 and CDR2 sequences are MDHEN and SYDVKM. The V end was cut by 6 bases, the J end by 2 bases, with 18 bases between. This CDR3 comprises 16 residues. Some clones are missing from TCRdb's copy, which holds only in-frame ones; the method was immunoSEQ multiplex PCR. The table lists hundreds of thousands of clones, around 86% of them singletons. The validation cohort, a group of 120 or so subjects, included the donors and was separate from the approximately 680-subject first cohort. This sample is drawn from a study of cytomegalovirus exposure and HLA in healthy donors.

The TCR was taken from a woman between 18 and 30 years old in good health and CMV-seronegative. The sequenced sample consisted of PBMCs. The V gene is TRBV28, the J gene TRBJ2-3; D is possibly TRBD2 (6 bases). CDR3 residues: CASRAPGLGFTDTQYF. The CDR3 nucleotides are TGTGCCAGCAGGGCTCCGGGACTGGGCTTCACAGATACGCAGTATTTT.